This is a list of T cell receptor beta chains from one sample in a study. TCRdb reprocessed the RT-PCR reads via MiXCR and lists one record per CDR3 protein. The profile shows approximately 720,000 distinct CDR3 sequences, over 12% of them singletons. Source material: memory CD4+ T cells from blood. These receptors originate from a female donor in good health, serving as a healthy control. The CDR3 runs from the conserved cysteine through the conserved F or W. A D gene is named only where the DNA matches it firmly. Clone size is not always given. Where it is, it says once, few, many or a class for expanded clones.

J gene | D gene | V gene | clone size | CDR3 protein | CDR3 DNA
TRBJ1-6 | NA | TRBV6-5 | many | CASSYQPQGNSPLHF | TGTGCCAGCAGCTATCAACCACAGGGTAATTCACCCCTCCACTTT
TRBJ2-7 | TRBD2 | TRBV20-1 | few | CSALTGGQNEQYF | TGCAGTGCCCTTACGGGAGGGCAAAACGAGCAGTACTTC
TRBJ1-5 | NA | TRBV21-1 | NA | CAPPGVSNQPQHF | TGTGCCCCCCCGGGGGTTAGCAATCAGCCCCAGCATTTT
TRBJ1-5 | NA | TRBV6-1 | many | CASSELGLHGSSNQPQHF | TGTGCCAGCAGTGAATTGGGCCTCCACGGTTCTAGCAATCAGCCCCAGCATTTT
TRBJ2-5 | NA | TRBV10-3 | NA | CAISGQGVLTQYF | TGTGCCATCAGTGGGCAGGGAGTATTGACCCAGTACTTC
TRBJ2-5 | NA | TRBV6-2/TRBV6-3 | NA | CASSSPTYSWETQYF | TGTGCCAGCAGTTCTCCTACTTACTCCTGGGAGACCCAGTACTTC
TRBJ1-5 | NA | TRBV6-6 | NA | CASSHPRQPQHF | TGTGCCAGCAGTCACCCGCGTCAGCCCCAGCATTTT
TRBJ2-5 | NA | TRBV7-9 | NA | CASSHGAGDQETQYF | TGTGCCAGCAGCCACGGGGCAGGGGACCAAGAGACCCAGTACTTC
TRBJ1-6 | TRBD1 | TRBV10-3 | many | CAISESPGGYNSPLHF | TGTGCCATCAGTGAGTCCCCAGGGGGCTATAATTCACCCCTCCACTTT
TRBJ1-6 | TRBD1 | TRBV5-1 | few | CASSAGTALSNSPLHF | TGCGCCAGCAGCGCCGGGACAGCCCTATCTAATTCACCCCTCCACTTT
TRBJ2-2 | NA | TRBV12-3/TRBV12-4 | NA | CASSTRSPNTGELFF | TGTGCCAGCAGCACGCGAAGTCCGAACACCGGGGAGCTGTTTTTT
TRBJ2-1 | NA | TRBV20-1 | NA | CSARSAREIGEQFF | TGCAGTGCTAGATCCGCACGGGAGATCGGGGAGCAGTTCTTC
TRBJ1-1 | NA | TRBV20-1 | NA | CSARPGQPDTEAFF | TGCAGTGCTAGACCCGGACAGCCCGACACTGAAGCTTTCTTT
TRBJ1-2 | NA | TRBV5-4 | few | CASRPDITRGGYTF | TGTGCCAGCAGACCGGACATAACGAGGGGTGGCTACACCTTC
TRBJ1-6 | NA | TRBV28 | NA | CASHSMGSSYNSPLHF | TGTGCCAGCCATTCCATGGGGAGCTCCTATAATTCACCCCTCCACTTT
TRBJ2-3 | NA | TRBV20-1 | few | CSARDRGTASTDTQYF | TGCAGTGCTAGAGATAGAGGAACCGCTAGCACAGATACGCAGTATTTT
TRBJ2-4 | NA | TRBV7-9 | few | CASSPPELAKNIQYF | TGTGCCAGCAGCCCGCCGGAACTAGCCAAAAACATTCAGTACTTC
TRBJ2-6 | TRBD1 | TRBV7-8 | NA | CASSRGQAGANVLTF | TGTGCCAGCAGCCGTGGACAGGCCGGGGCCAACGTCCTGACTTTC
TRBJ2-1 | TRBD1 | TRBV7-2 | NA | CASSFGDRVQFF | TGTGCCAGCAGCTTTGGGGACAGGGTGCAGTTCTTC
TRBJ2-1 | NA | TRBV3-1 | NA | CASSQIDGSQNF | TGTGCCAGCAGCCAAATTGACGGGAGTCAGAATTTC
TRBJ2-1 | NA | TRBV6-1 | NA | CASSEWLPASSYNEQFF | TGTGCCAGCAGTGAGTGGCTCCCTGCGAGCTCCTACAATGAGCAGTTCTTC
TRBJ2-7 | NA | TRBV6-2/TRBV6-3 | few | CASSRTELSYEQYF | TGTGCCAGCAGTAGGACAGAGCTTTCCTACGAGCAGTACTTC
TRBJ2-5 | NA | TRBV7-6 | few | CASSQDSFETQYF | TGTGCCAGCAGCCAAGACAGTTTTGAGACCCAGTACTTC
TRBJ2-1 | NA | TRBV4-1 | few | CASSQEQGRDEQFF | TGCGCCAGCAGCCAAGAGCAGGGGAGGGATGAGCAGTTCTTC
TRBJ1-2 | NA | TRBV12-3/TRBV12-4 | NA | CASSLVLADYNYTF | TGTGCCAGCAGTTTAGTTCTGGCGGACTATAACTACACCTTC
TRBJ2-1 | NA | TRBV5-6 | few | CASSSWEYSSYNEQFF | TGTGCCAGCAGCTCGTGGGAGTACAGCTCCTACAATGAGCAGTTCTTC
TRBJ2-5 | NA | TRBV7-2 | many | CASSLAGGGNQETQYF | TGTGCCAGCAGCTTAGCTGGAGGAGGGAACCAAGAGACCCAGTACTTC
TRBJ2-3 | NA | TRBV29-1 | NA | CSVEGGGAGADTQYF | TGCAGCGTTGAAGGGGGGGGCGCCGGGGCAGATACGCAGTATTTT
TRBJ2-7 | TRBD2 | TRBV6-2/TRBV6-3 | once | CASRSPRAGVYEQYF | TGTGCCAGCAGATCCCCTCGGGCGGGGGTCTACGAGCAGTACTTC
TRBJ2-1 | NA | TRBV20-1 | many | CSARVGTSRNEQFF | TGCAGTGCTAGAGTCGGGACAAGTAGAAATGAGCAGTTCTTC
TRBJ1-1 | TRBD1 | TRBV9 | few | CASSEGQGRTEAFF | TGTGCCAGCAGCGAGGGACAGGGGCGAACTGAAGCTTTCTTT
TRBJ2-1 | NA | TRBV6-5 | few | CASSRGSGLYNEQFF | TGTGCCAGCAGTCGTGGAAGCGGCCTCTACAATGAGCAGTTCTTC
TRBJ2-3 | NA | TRBV4-3 | many | CASSQLTVGTQYF | TGCGCCAGCAGCCAACTTACGGTTGGTACGCAGTATTTT
TRBJ1-6 | NA | TRBV3-1 | NA | CASSPTGSPLHF | TGTGCCAGCAGCCCAACGGGATCACCCCTCCACTTT
TRBJ1-1 | TRBD1 | TRBV15 | few | CATSKIHRGFTEAFF | TGTGCCACCAGCAAAATACACAGGGGGTTCACTGAAGCTTTCTTT
TRBJ2-7 | NA | TRBV7-2 | many | CASSLGLEPYEQYF | TGTGCCAGCAGCTTAGGACTAGAGCCCTACGAGCAGTACTTC
TRBJ2-7 | NA | TRBV29-1 | many | CSVAGDREQYF | TGCAGCGTTGCCGGTGACAGGGAGCAGTACTTC
TRBJ2-7 | NA | TRBV7-6 | NA | CASSLESGHPYEQYF | TGTGCCAGCAGCTTAGAAAGCGGGCATCCCTACGAGCAGTACTTC
TRBJ2-1 | NA | TRBV20-1 | many | CSARAPLYNEQFF | TGCAGTGCTAGAGCCCCTTTGTACAATGAGCAGTTCTTC
TRBJ2-7 | TRBD1 | TRBV20-1 | few | CSASYVGQGNYEQYF | TGCAGTGCTAGTTACGTGGGACAGGGTAACTACGAGCAGTACTTC
TRBJ1-1 | NA | TRBV20-1 | many | CSALGRGAGTEAFF | TGCAGTGCCCTCGGGAGGGGGGCGGGCACTGAAGCTTTCTTT
TRBJ1-4 | TRBD1 | TRBV20-1 | few | CSASRGTNEKLFF | TGCAGTGCTAGCAGGGGGACTAATGAAAAACTGTTTTTT
TRBJ1-2 | TRBD1 | TRBV18 | many | CASSQQGDYGYTF | TGTGCCAGCAGCCAACAGGGGGACTATGGCTACACCTTC
TRBJ2-3 | TRBD2 | TRBV4-3 | NA | CASSQGGSGTDTQYF | TGCGCCAGCAGCCAAGGCGGGAGCGGTACAGATACGCAGTATTTT
TRBJ1-3 | NA | TRBV6-6 | few | CASSYSTSGYGNTIYF | TGTGCCAGCAGTTACTCGACGTCAGGGTACGGAAACACCATATATTTT
TRBJ1-1 | NA | TRBV25-1 | many | CASSDGLSNTEAFF | TGTGCCAGCAGTGATGGGTTGTCGAACACTGAAGCTTTCTTT
TRBJ2-7 | TRBD1 | TRBV5-1 | few | CASSFSTGGSYEQYF | TGCGCCAGCAGCTTTTCGACAGGGGGCTCCTACGAGCAGTACTTC
TRBJ2-3 | NA | TRBV30 | NA | CAWSVLTTTDTQYF | TGTGCCTGGAGTGTATTGACTACCACAGATACGCAGTATTTT
TRBJ1-1 | NA | TRBV6-6 | NA | CASSPHKEDTEAFF | TGTGCCAGCAGCCCCCATAAGGAGGACACTGAAGCTTTCTTT
TRBJ1-1 | NA | TRBV12-3/TRBV12-4 | few | CASSLKRGANTEAFF | TGTGCCAGCAGTTTAAAAAGGGGGGCGAACACTGAAGCTTTCTTT
TRBJ1-2 | TRBD1 | TRBV6-2/TRBV6-3 | few | CASSKLPDRAHYGYTF | TGTGCCAGCAGCAAACTACCGGACAGGGCGCACTATGGCTACACCTTC
TRBJ2-7 | TRBD1 | TRBV20-1 | NA | CSARTGGFTYEQYF | TGCAGTGCTAGAACAGGGGGTTTTACCTACGAGCAGTACTTC
TRBJ1-5 | NA | TRBV24-1 | few | CATKEQANQPQHF | TGTGCCACCAAAGAGCAGGCCAATCAGCCCCAGCATTTT